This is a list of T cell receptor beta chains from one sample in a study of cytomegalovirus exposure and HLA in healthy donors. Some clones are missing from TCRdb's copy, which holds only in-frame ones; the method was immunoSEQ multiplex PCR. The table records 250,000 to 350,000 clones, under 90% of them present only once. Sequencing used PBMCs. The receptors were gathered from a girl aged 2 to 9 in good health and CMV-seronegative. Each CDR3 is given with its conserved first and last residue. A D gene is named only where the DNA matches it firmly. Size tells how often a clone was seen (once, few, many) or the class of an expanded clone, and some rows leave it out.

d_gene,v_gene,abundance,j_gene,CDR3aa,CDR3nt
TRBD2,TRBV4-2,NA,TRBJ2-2,CASSQDRASGKLFF,TGTGCCAGCAGCCAAGATCGGGCTAGCGGGAAGCTGTTTTTT
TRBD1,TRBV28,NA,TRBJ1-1,CASSRQGNWGTEAFF,TGTGCCAGCAGCAGACAGGGGAACTGGGGCACTGAAGCTTTCTTT
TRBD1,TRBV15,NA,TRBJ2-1,CATSRDRRFNEQFF,TGTGCCACCAGCCGGGACAGACGCTTTAATGAGCAGTTCTTC
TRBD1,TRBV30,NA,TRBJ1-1,CAWSVLDRDTEAFF,TGTGCCTGGAGTGTGTTGGACAGGGACACTGAAGCTTTCTTT
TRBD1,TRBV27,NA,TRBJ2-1,CASSSGQGFDEFF,TGTGCCAGCAGTTCCGGACAGGGATTTGATGAGTTCTTC
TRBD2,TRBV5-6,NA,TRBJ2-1,CASSLELAGRNEQFF,TGTGCCAGCAGCTTGGAACTAGCGGGACGCAATGAGCAGTTCTTC
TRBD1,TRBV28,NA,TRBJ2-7,CASTEGDRGFEQYF,TGTGCCAGCACCGAGGGAGACAGGGGCTTCGAGCAGTACTTC
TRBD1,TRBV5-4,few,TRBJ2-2,CASSKDRGSGELFF,TGTGCCAGCAGCAAGGACAGGGGCTCAGGCGAGCTGTTTTTT
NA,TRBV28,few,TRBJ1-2,CASSLGQRGYGYTF,TGTGCCAGCAGTTTAGGACAGAGGGGCTATGGCTACACCTTC
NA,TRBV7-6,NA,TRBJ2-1,CASSLVIRQGGSYNEQFF,TGTGCCAGCAGCTTAGTGATCCGACAGGGAGGTTCCTACAATGAGCAGTTCTTC
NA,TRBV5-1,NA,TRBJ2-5,CASSLARGATVETQYF,TGCGCCAGCAGCTTGGCCCGGGGGGCGACTGTGGAGACCCAGTACTTC
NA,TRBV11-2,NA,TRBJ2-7,CASSLAIRLSPGYEQYF,TGTGCCAGCAGCCTCGCGATTAGACTATCCCCCGGGTACGAGCAGTACTTC
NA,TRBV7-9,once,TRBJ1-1,CASSTGQREAFF,TGTGCCAGCAGCACCGGACAGCGTGAAGCTTTCTTT
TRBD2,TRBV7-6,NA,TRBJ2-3,CASSLVAGGRRSTDTQYF,TGTGCCAGCAGCTTAGTTGCGGGAGGGCGTCGTAGCACAGATACGCAGTATTTT
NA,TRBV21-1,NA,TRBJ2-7,CASSGRTSGRDHYEQYF,TGTGCCAGCAGCGGACGGACTAGCGGGAGGGACCACTACGAGCAGTACTTC
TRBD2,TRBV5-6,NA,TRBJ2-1,CASISQRLAGVTEQFF,TGTGCCAGCATTTCACAAAGGCTAGCGGGAGTTACTGAGCAGTTCTTC
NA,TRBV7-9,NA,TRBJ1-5,CASSEQRSQPQHF,TGTGCCAGCAGCGAACAAAGGAGTCAGCCCCAGCATTTT
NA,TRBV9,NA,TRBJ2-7,CASSGGHPTYEQYF,TGTGCCAGCAGCGGGGGACACCCGACCTACGAGCAGTACTTC
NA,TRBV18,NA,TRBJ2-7,CASSPVRREREQYF,TGTGCCAGCTCACCAGTTCGACGGGAGAGGGAGCAGTACTTC
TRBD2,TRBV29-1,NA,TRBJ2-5,CSVVHFRTSEQETQYF,TGCAGCGTTGTTCATTTTCGGACTAGCGAGCAAGAGACCCAGTACTTC
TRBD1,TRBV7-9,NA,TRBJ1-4,CASSLTGGFGKLFF,TGTGCCAGCAGCCTGACAGGGGGTTTCGGGAAACTGTTTTTT
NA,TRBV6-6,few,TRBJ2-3,CATLVGVRTDTQYF,TGTGCCACCCTAGTCGGGGTCCGCACAGATACGCAGTATTTT
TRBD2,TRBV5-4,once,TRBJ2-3,CASSLAGGPTDTQYF,TGTGCCAGCAGCTTAGCGGGGGGGCCCACAGATACGCAGTATTTT
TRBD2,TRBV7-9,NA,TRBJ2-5,CASSSAAGGVETQYF,TGTGCCAGCAGCTCGGCTGCTGGGGGGGTAGAGACCCAGTACTTC
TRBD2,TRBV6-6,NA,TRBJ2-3,CASKLAGGDTQYF,TGTGCCAGCAAACTAGCGGGGGGAGATACGCAGTATTTT
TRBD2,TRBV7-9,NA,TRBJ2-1,CASIPGSGRSYNEQFF,TGTGCCAGCATCCCGGGGAGCGGGAGGTCCTACAATGAGCAGTTCTTC
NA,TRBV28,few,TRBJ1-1,CASSSPRGLDFEAFF,TGTGCCAGCAGTTCTCCCAGGGGCCTGGATTTTGAAGCTTTCTTT
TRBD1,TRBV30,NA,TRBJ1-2,CASPGTGDNGYTF,TGTGCCTCCCCCGGGACAGGAGATAATGGCTACACCTTC
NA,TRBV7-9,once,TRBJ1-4,CASSTDFFRLFF,TGTGCCAGCAGCACGGACTTTTTCAGACTGTTTTTT
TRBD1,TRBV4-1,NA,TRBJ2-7,CASSQIKGTGTGDEQYF,TGCGCCAGCAGCCAAATCAAAGGGACAGGGACGGGAGACGAGCAGTACTTC
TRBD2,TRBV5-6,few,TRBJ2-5,CASSSLAGYKETQYF,TGTGCCAGCAGCTCCCTAGCGGGGTATAAAGAGACCCAGTACTTC
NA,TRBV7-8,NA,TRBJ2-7,CASSLVASSYEQYF,TGTGCCAGCAGCTTAGTGGCCAGCTCCTACGAGCAGTACTTC
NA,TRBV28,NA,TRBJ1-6,CASRTGLPHSPLHF,TGTGCCAGCAGGACGGGACTGCCCCATTCACCCCTCCACTTT
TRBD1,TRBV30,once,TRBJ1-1,CAWSPQGAQFNFMDTEAFF,TGTGCCTGGAGTCCACAGGGGGCGCAATTTAATTTTATGGACACTGAAGCTTTCTTT
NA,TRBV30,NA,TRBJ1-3,CAWSWPQGDSGNTIYF,TGTGCCTGGAGCTGGCCACAGGGAGACTCTGGAAACACCATATATTTT
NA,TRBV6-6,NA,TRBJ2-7,CASSPRGYEQYF,TGTGCCAGCAGCCCCCGGGGCTACGAGCAGTACTTC
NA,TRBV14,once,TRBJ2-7,CASSQLGPSYEQYF,TGTGCCAGCAGCCAACTGGGGCCTTCTTACGAGCAGTACTTC
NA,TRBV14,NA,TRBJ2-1,CASSHLGQLNEQFF,TGTGCCAGCAGCCATCTCGGACAGCTCAATGAGCAGTTCTTC
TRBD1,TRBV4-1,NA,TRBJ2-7,CASSQSRDRVHEQYF,TGCGCCAGCAGCCAATCCCGGGACAGGGTCCACGAGCAGTACTTC
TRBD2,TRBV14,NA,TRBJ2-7,CASSQDLAGAYSYEQYF,TGTGCCAGCAGCCAGGACTTAGCGGGAGCCTACTCCTACGAGCAGTACTTC
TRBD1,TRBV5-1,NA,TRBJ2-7,CASSLAGTGGKSSYEQYF,TGCGCCAGCAGCTTGGCGGGGACAGGGGGCAAGAGCTCCTACGAGCAGTACTTC
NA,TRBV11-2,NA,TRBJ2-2,CASSFQGPGELFF,TGTGCCAGCAGCTTCCAGGGGCCCGGGGAGCTGTTTTTT
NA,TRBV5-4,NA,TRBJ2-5,CASSGETDGRETQYF,TGTGCCAGCAGCGGGGAGACTGATGGGCGAGAGACCCAGTACTTC
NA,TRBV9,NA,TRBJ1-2,CASSVVQSYGYTF,TGTGCCAGCAGCGTAGTACAGTCCTATGGCTACACCTTC
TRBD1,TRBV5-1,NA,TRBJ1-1,CASSSTGTENTEAFF,TGCGCCAGCAGCTCGACCGGGACAGAAAACACTGAAGCTTTCTTT
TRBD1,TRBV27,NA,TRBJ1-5,CASSLAPGTAQPQHF,TGTGCCAGCAGTTTAGCACCCGGGACAGCCCAGCCCCAGCATTTT
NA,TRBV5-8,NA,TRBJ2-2,CASSLGLVYTGELFF,TGTGCCAGCAGCTTGGGGCTAGTTTACACCGGGGAGCTGTTTTTT
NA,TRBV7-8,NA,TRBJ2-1,CASSLYSSSSYNEQFF,TGTGCCAGCAGCCTCTACTCCTCTAGCTCCTACAATGAGCAGTTCTTC
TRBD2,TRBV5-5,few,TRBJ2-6,CASSLTSGGELAGANVLTF,TGTGCCAGCAGCTTGACTAGCGGGGGTGAATTAGCTGGGGCCAACGTCCTGACTTTC
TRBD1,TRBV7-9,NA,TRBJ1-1,CASSSWDRDVAEAFF,TGTGCCAGCAGCTCCTGGGACAGGGATGTTGCTGAAGCTTTCTTT
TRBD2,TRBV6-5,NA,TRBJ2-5,CASRTAGGGETQYF,TGTGCCAGCAGGACAGCGGGAGGGGGAGAGACCCAGTACTTC
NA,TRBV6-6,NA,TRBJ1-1,CASSYPKRGGDTEAFF,TGTGCCAGCAGTTACCCAAAAAGGGGGGGGGACACTGAAGCTTTCTTT
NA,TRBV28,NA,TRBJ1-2,CASSPLGSLGYGYTF,TGTGCCAGCAGTCCCTTGGGCAGTTTAGGCTATGGCTACACCTTC